These T cell receptor beta chains were read from a single sample in a study of cytomegalovirus exposure and HLA in healthy donors. Libraries were prepared by immunoSEQ multiplex PCR; TCRdb keeps only in-frame clonotypes and omits some of them. The sample lists 200,000 to 250,000 clones; about 72% were seen once. Sequencing was performed on PBMCs. The receptor source for this set is a male donor in good health and CMV-seronegative. The CDR3 runs from the conserved cysteine through the conserved F or W. D genes are given only for firm matches. The size field is filled for only some rows; it gives once, few, many or a size class.

CSVSGTNPYEQYF	TGCAGCGTTTCCGGGACAAATCCCTACGAGCAGTACTTC	NA	TRBV29-1	TRBJ2-7	13	NA
CAISGLETYEQYF	TGTGCCATCAGTGGGTTAGAAACTTACGAGCAGTACTTC	NA	TRBV10-3	TRBJ2-7	13	NA
CASSLDFGSYEQYF	TGCGCCAGCAGCTTGGATTTCGGGTCCTACGAGCAGTACTTC	NA	TRBV5-1	TRBJ2-7	14	NA
CASSGGLAGVYEQYF	TGTGCCAGCAGCGGGGGGCTAGCGGGAGTCTACGAGCAGTACTTC	TRBD2	TRBV5-8	TRBJ2-7	15	NA
CASSSASGSEETQYF	TGCGCCAGCAGTTCGGCTAGCGGGAGCGAAGAGACCCAGTACTTC	TRBD2	TRBV5-1	TRBJ2-5	15	NA
CASSLASGSGANVLTF	TGTGCCAGCAGCTTAGCCTCGGGGTCTGGGGCCAACGTCCTGACTTTC	NA	TRBV7-9	TRBJ2-6	16	NA
CAGWDNTDTQYF	TGTGCCGGGTGGGACAACACAGATACGCAGTATTTT	NA	TRBV19	TRBJ2-3	12	once
CASSLGGGGNQPQHF	TGTGCCAGCAGTTTAGGAGGGGGCGGCAATCAGCCCCAGCATTTT	TRBD1	TRBV28	TRBJ1-5	15	NA
CAISEEGYEQYF	TGTGCCATCAGTGAGGAGGGCTACGAGCAGTACTTC	NA	TRBV10-3	TRBJ2-7	12	NA
CASRRTVGEKLFF	TGTGCCAGCAGAAGGACAGTTGGTGAAAAACTGTTTTTT	NA	TRBV2	TRBJ1-4	13	NA
CASSLTRTGPAEAFF	TGTGCCAGCAGCTTAACCAGGACAGGCCCTGCCGAAGCTTTCTTT	TRBD1	TRBV7-2	TRBJ1-1	15	NA
CATAQGNNEKLFF	TGTGCCACCGCGCAGGGGAATAATGAAAAACTGTTTTTT	NA	TRBV15	TRBJ1-4	13	few
CASSLVQSPYEQYF	TGTGCCAGCAGTTTAGTGCAGTCCCCGTACGAGCAGTACTTC	NA	TRBV27	TRBJ2-7	14	NA
CASSSAIAGLSHEQFF	TGTGCCAGCAGCTCAGCTATAGCGGGACTATCTCACGAGCAGTTCTTC	TRBD2	TRBV11-2	TRBJ2-1	16	NA
CASSLGDIDTEAFF	TGTGCCAGCAGCTTAGGAGACATAGACACTGAAGCTTTCTTT	NA	TRBV7-8	TRBJ1-1	14	NA
CASTKIPGKLNTEAFF	TGTGCCAGCACCAAAATCCCAGGGAAGTTGAACACTGAAGCTTTCTTT	NA	TRBV7-2	TRBJ1-1	16	NA
CASSLVSSGGPGGEQFF	TGCGCCAGCAGCTTGGTGTCTAGCGGTGGGCCAGGCGGTGAGCAGTTCTTC	TRBD2	TRBV5-1	TRBJ2-1	17	NA
CASSQTVGTGIYGYTF	TGCGCCAGCAGCCAAACTGTTGGGACAGGGATTTATGGCTACACCTTC	TRBD1	TRBV4-1	TRBJ1-2	16	NA
CASSIGASTDTQYF	TGTGCCAGTAGTATAGGGGCTAGCACAGATACGCAGTATTTT	NA	TRBV19	TRBJ2-3	14	NA
CASSSQGLGREQFF	TGTGCCAGCAGTTCCCAGGGTTTGGGTCGTGAGCAGTTCTTC	NA	TRBV28	TRBJ2-1	14	NA
CASSSQVDTQYF	TGTGCCAGCAGTTCACAGGTGGATACGCAGTATTTT	NA	TRBV28	TRBJ2-3	12	NA
CASSLNRRSLEQFF	TGTGCCAGCAGCTTAAATCGGAGAAGCTTAGAGCAGTTCTTC	NA	TRBV7-3	TRBJ2-1	14	NA
CATSSLLAGVNEQFF	TGTGCCACCAGCTCTCTACTAGCGGGAGTCAATGAGCAGTTCTTC	TRBD2	TRBV15	TRBJ2-1	15	NA
CASSGEKETQYF	TGTGCCAGTAGCGGGGAAAAAGAGACCCAGTACTTC	NA	TRBV19	TRBJ2-5	12	NA
CASSRTDYEQYF	TGTGCCAGCAGCCGGACAGACTACGAGCAGTACTTC	NA	TRBV9	TRBJ2-7	12	NA
CASSPEGARNQPQHF	TGTGCCAGCAGCCCCGAGGGGGCGCGAAATCAGCCCCAGCATTTT	TRBD1	TRBV28	TRBJ1-5	15	few
CASSSGQKEETQYF	TGTGCCAGCAGCTCGGGACAGAAAGAAGAGACCCAGTACTTC	TRBD1	TRBV5-4	TRBJ2-5	14	NA